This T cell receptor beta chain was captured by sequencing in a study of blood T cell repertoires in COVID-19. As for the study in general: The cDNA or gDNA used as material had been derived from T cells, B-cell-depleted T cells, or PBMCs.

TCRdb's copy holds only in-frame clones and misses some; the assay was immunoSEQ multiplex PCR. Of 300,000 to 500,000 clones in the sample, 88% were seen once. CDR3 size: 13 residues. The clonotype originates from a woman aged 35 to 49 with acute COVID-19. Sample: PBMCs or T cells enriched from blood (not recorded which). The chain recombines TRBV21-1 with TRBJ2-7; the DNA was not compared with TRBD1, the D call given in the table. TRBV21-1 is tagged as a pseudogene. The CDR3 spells CASSAPGTYEQYF. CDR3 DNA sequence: TGTGCCAGCAGCGCACCAGGAACTTACGAGCAGTACTTC.